Included here is one TCR beta chain sequence, with context. The target antigen is unknown. A read error may account for a junction end that differs from germline. RNA was extracted from whole blood without cell sorting, alongside germline DNA. This record comes from a study of tumor-infiltrating lymphocytes in primary liver carcinoma. Study results and limitations: Pairs comparing tumor with adjacent tissue or blood overlapped less than pairs drawn from tumor regions.

Starting from 500 ng of total RNA, TCR beta cDNA was produced with a primer in the constant region. Slightly modified ARM-PCR served as the procedure for the TCR beta libraries. These libraries came from three rounds of nested multiplex PCR. Amplification in the first two PCR rounds was performed using TRBV1-TRBV30 forward primers and a C-beta reverse primer for approximately 10 cycles each. TCRdb reprocessed the multiplex PCR reads with MiXCR, giving one entry per CDR3 protein. The sample consists of about 310,000 distinct CDR3 sequences, more than 55% of them appearing once. The CDR3 has 16 amino acids. CDR1 GTSNPN and CDR2 SVGIG come from the germline V gene (reference sequence).

This chain joins TRBV30 and TRBJ2-1, with D tentatively TRBD1 or TRBD2 (6 bases each). The sample consisted of peripheral blood. This clonotype was sampled from a woman aged 30 to 39 with primary liver carcinoma and hepatitis B virus infection. DNA for the CDR3: TGTGCCTGGAGCCCCCAGGGGAGGACGTCAGGCGATGAGCGGTTCTTC. As protein: CAWSPQGRTSGDERFF.